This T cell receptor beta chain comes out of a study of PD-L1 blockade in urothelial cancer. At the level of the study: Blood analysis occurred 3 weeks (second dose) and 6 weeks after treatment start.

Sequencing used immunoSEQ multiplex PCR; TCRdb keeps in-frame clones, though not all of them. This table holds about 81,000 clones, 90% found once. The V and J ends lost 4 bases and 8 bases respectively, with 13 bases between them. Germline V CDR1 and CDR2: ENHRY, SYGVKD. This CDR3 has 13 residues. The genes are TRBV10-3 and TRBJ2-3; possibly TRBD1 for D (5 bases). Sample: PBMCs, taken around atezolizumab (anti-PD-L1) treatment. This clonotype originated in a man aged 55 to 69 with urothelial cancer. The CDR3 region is CAISVGDKGTQYF. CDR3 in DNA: TGTGCCATCAGTGTAGGGGATAAGGGTACGCAGTATTTT.